The 29 T cell receptor beta chains listed next were all sequenced from one sample in a study of blood T cell repertoires in COVID-19. Profiling relied on immunoSEQ multiplex PCR, and the TCRdb table lists in-frame clones only, not all of them. Here the sample spans roughly 70,000 clones, roughly 89% being singletons. The specimen sequenced was peripheral blood. These receptors were taken from a human donor in a cohort sampled during active COVID-19.

The chain recombines TRBV21-1 with TRBJ2-7; the D call TRBD1 from the table was never checked on the DNA. TRBV21-1 is labeled a pseudogene. The CDR3 runs to 18 residues. CDR3 loop: CASSKGPLGGATYYEQYF. CDR3 sequence (DNA): TGTGCCAGCAGCAAAGGACCCCTTGGTGGGGCAACTTACTACGAGCAGTACTTC.

The rearrangement links TRBV4-3 to TRBJ1-6; 10 bases line up with TRBD1. The CDR3 is 14 amino acids. Germline trimming cut 4 bases from V and 10 bases from J; bases unmatched to any gene: 4. Per germline, CDR1 LGHNA and CDR2 YSLEER. For the CDR3, the DNA is TGCGCCAGCAGCCCCGGACAGGGGGTCTCACCCCTCCACTTT. Protein product: CASSPGQGVSPLHF.

This clone appeared a single time. This sequence joins TRBV30 and TRBJ2-4; 9 bases match TRBD2. Unmatched junction bases numbered 6, after V lost 3 bases and J lost 0 bases. CDR3 length: 16 amino acids. The germline gives CDR1 GTSNPN, CDR2 SVGIG (reference sequence). CDR3 region: CAWSPGTSPAKNIQYF. The CDR3 DNA sequence: TGTGCCTGGAGCCCGGGGACTAGCCCAGCCAAAAACATTCAGTACTTC. Full variable domain (missing parts from reference TRBV30 and TRBJ2-4): SQTIHQWPATLVQPVGSPLSLECTVEGTSNPNLYWYRQAAGRGLQLLFYSVGIGQISSEVPQNLSASRPQDRQFILSSKKLLLSDSGFYLCAWSPGTSPAKNIQYFGAGTRLSVL.

This chain connects TRBV27 to TRBJ2-7; D ambiguous. The CDR3 spans 14 residues. V lost 3 bases to trimming and J lost 0 bases, with 9 bases between them. Germline CDR1 and CDR2: MNHEY and SMNVEV (reference sequence). The chain's CDR3 is CASSFSGTSYEQYF. CDR3 DNA sequence: TGTGCCAGCAGTTTTTCTGGCACCTCCTACGAGCAGTACTTC.

This clone has just one count. CDR3 sequence (DNA): TGCGCCAGCCTAGGATACCGGGACAGCAATGAAAAACTGTTTTTT. Its protein is CASLGYRDSNEKLFF. The chain couples TRBV4-1 to TRBJ1-4; TRBD1 agrees at 7 bases. The CDR3 is 15 residues long. The germline gives CDR1 MGHRA, CDR2 YSYEKL. J lost 5 bases, V lost 8 bases, and 11 bases had no gene match.

J is TRBJ1-5 and V is TRBV5-4, with 10 bases identical to TRBD1. Germline V lookup: CDR1 SGHNT, CDR2 YYREEE (reference sequence). V was pared by 4 bases and J by 9 bases, with 16 bases of the junction left unmatched. This CDR3 spans 17 amino acids. CDR3 coding DNA: TGTGCCAGCAGCCAGGGCCCGACAGGGGGCCCCCCGACGCCCCAGCATTTT. This encodes CASSQGPTGGPPTPQHF.

This chain connects TRBV13 to TRBJ2-7, with D possibly matching TRBD1 (5 bases). The CDR3 extends over 15 amino acids. Germline CDR1 is PRHDT and CDR2 is FYEKMQ (reference sequence). V lost 1 base and J lost 2, with 12 bases in between. For the CDR3, the DNA is TGTGCCAGCAGCTTAGTCAGGGTATCGCCCTACGAGCAGTACTTC. As protein: CASSLVRVSPYEQYF.

The rearrangement joins TRBV5-6 to TRBJ2-6, with TRBD1 matching over 8 bases. J gave up 0 bases and V 3 bases, and 8 bases lay outside the gene matches. In germline, CDR1 is SGHDT, CDR2 YYEEEE. This CDR3 contains 18 residues. The chain's CDR3 is CASSSEGTGYSGANVLTF. CDR3 nucleotide sequence: TGTGCCAGCAGCTCGGAAGGGACAGGTTACTCTGGGGCCAACGTCCTGACTTTC.

In nucleotides, the CDR3 is TGTGCCAGCAGCTTAGTGAATCTGGACACTTATGGCTACACCTTC. Translating it yields CASSLVNLDTYGYTF. The chain uses TRBV11-2 and TRBJ1-2, with a weak D call TRBD1 (5 bases). The germline V gene encodes CDR1 SGHAT and CDR2 FQNNGV. Trimming took 1 base from V and 5 from J, leaving 14 bases between them. The length of the CDR3 is 15 residues.

As regards this clone: Other DNA sequences in the same sample also yield this CDR3. The chain joins TRBV28 to TRBJ2-7; 9 nucleotides line up with TRBD1. In germline, CDR1 is MDHEN, CDR2 SYDVKM. The junction had 5 bases not matched to a gene; V was cut back by 3 bases and J by 5 bases. CDR3 size: 14 residues. This CDR3 is CASSLPGTGNEQYF. The CDR3 DNA sequence: TGTGCCAGCAGTTTGCCCGGGACAGGGAACGAGCAGTACTTC.

This rearrangement joins TRBV14 to TRBJ1-1; D unresolved. The length of the CDR3 is 12 residues. V was trimmed by 4 bases and J by 2 bases, leaving 5 bases between them. The germline gives CDR1 SGHDN, CDR2 FVKESK. The CDR3 nucleotides are TGTGCCAGCAGCCTATCCAACACTGAAGCTTTCTTT. Amino acid sequence: CASSLSNTEAFF.

The gene calls are TRBV27 and TRBJ1-2, with TRBD1 as a possible D gene (5 bases). Germline CDR1 MNHEY, CDR2 SMNVEV (reference sequence). V was shortened by 10 bases and J by 2 bases, with 14 bases between the two germline ends. The CDR3 is made up of 13 amino acids. The chain's CDR3 is CATRRRGNYGYTF. In DNA, the CDR3 is TGTGCCACCAGAAGAAGGGGCAACTATGGCTACACCTTC.

The chain is built from TRBV9 and TRBJ2-1, with 7 bases that match TRBD2. Germline loops: CDR1 SGDLS, CDR2 YYNGEE. The CDR3 consists of 17 residues. The ends lost 2 bases at V and 3 bases at J; junction bases unmatched: 11. The CDR3 here is CASSVPLGGGDYNEQFF. The CDR3 bases are TGTGCCAGCAGCGTCCCCCTTGGCGGGGGTGACTACAATGAGCAGTTCTTC. Full variable domain (rest looked up from reference TRBV9 and TRBJ2-1): DSGVTQTPKHLITATGQRVTLRCSPRSGDLSVYWYQQSLDQGLQFLIQYYNGEERAKGNILERFSAQQFPDLHSELNLSSLELGDSALYFCASSVPLGGGDYNEQFFGPGTRLTVL.

The chain joins TRBV2 to TRBJ1-2, with TRBD1 identical over 7 bases. The CDR3 loop spans 16 amino acids. Trimming took 7 bases from V and 8 from J; bases not matched to a gene: 19. Per germline, CDR1 SNHLY and CDR2 FYNNEI. In DNA form, the CDR3 reads TGTGCCAGCATGTACCCTTATGTAGTAGGGGGCAAGGGCTACACCTTC. Its translation: CASMYPYVVGGKGYTF.

This clone was detected a few times. Written as DNA, the CDR3 is TGTGCCAGCAGTCACGTCTCCCTGACTTTAACGGTTCTCTCCTACGAGCAGTACTTC. Residues: CASSHVSLTLTVLSYEQYF. The V call is TRBV6-6, the J call TRBJ2-7; D unresolved. Germline-derived CDR1 and CDR2 are MNHNY and SVGAGI (reference sequence). V gave up 5 bases and J gave up 0 bases, with 26 bases separating them. The CDR3 sequence is 19 residues long.

The CDR3 region is CASSSLRGGKLFF. CDR3 in DNA: TGTGCCAGCAGCAGTCTCCGCGGGGGAAAACTGTTTTTT. The chain links TRBV6-5 to TRBJ1-4, with D maybe TRBD1 (5 bases). This CDR3 contains 13 residues. Per germline, CDR1 MNHEY and CDR2 SVGAGI. The V end was cut by 6 bases, the J end by 10 bases, with 15 bases between.

This chain joins TRBV19 and TRBJ1-1, with a weak D call TRBD1 (5 bases). Germline V gene lookup returns CDR1 LNHDA and CDR2 SQIVND (reference sequence). Trimming removed 7 bases from V and 5 bases from J, with 11 bases in between. The CDR3 consists of 12 residues. CDR3 protein: CASMGLETEAFF. The CDR3 coding sequence is TGTGCCAGTATGGGGCTTGAAACTGAAGCTTTCTTT.

This clone was counted only a few times. The chain recombines TRBV14 with TRBJ2-2; possibly TRBD1 for D (6 bases). Germline CDR1 and CDR2: SGHDN and FVKESK. Trimming stripped 4 bases from V and 0 bases from J, with 12 bases between. The CDR3 runs to 16 residues. The CDR3 DNA follows: TGTGCCAGCAGCCTCAGACCAGGGGCGAACACCGGGGAGCTGTTTTTT. Protein: CASSLRPGANTGELFF.

V usage is TRBV3-1 (or the pseudogene TRBV3-2) and J usage is TRBJ2-7, with 10 positions matching TRBD2. Germline-derived CDR1 and CDR2 are LGHDT and YNNKEL (reference sequence). The CDR3 has 14 amino acids. V shed 4 bases and J 4 bases; nucleotides not matched to a gene: 4. CDR3 nucleotide sequence: TGTGCCAGCAGCCCTGGACTAGCGGAATACGAGCAGTACTTC. Translated: CASSPGLAEYEQYF.

This sequence joins TRBV25-1 and TRBJ1-2; D gene uncertain. The V end was cut by 6 bases, the J end by 2 bases, with 10 bases between. The CDR3 sequence is 13 residues long. In germline, CDR1 is MGHDK, CDR2 SYGVNS. The CDR3 sequence: CASRDGGNYGYTF. The CDR3 DNA reads TGTGCCAGCAGGGATGGAGGAAACTATGGCTACACCTTC.

This clone was recorded once. The chain joins TRBV4-1 to TRBJ2-6, with D possibly being TRBD2 (5 bases). The CDR3 is made up of 15 amino acids. Trimming cost V 0 bases and J 3 bases, with 6 bases left between them. The germline V gene has CDR1 MGHRA and CDR2 YSYEKL. This chain's CDR3 is CASSQERGGANVLTF. CDR3 in DNA: TGCGCCAGCAGCCAAGAACGGGGTGGGGCCAACGTCCTGACTTTC.

In its sample, this clone was seen once. The chain has TRBV5-6 and TRBJ1-1; a weak D match, TRBD1 (6 bases). This CDR3 has 12 residues. Trimming took off 4 bases at V and 4 bases at J, with 8 bases between the two ends. Germline-derived CDR1 and CDR2 are SGHDT and YYEEEE. In nucleotides, the CDR3 is TGTGCCAGCAGCCTCAGGGGCACTGAAGCTTTCTTT. Translation: CASSLRGTEAFF.

The chain is built from TRBV6-6 and TRBJ1-2; 9 bases agree with TRBD1. V was clipped by 4 bases and J by 7 bases; unmatched bases: 7. The CDR3 contains 14 residues. Germline lookup yields CDR1 MNHNY and CDR2 SVGAGI (reference sequence). The CDR3 sequence: CASSFGTGRSGYTF. The CDR3 bases are TGTGCCAGCAGTTTCGGGACAGGGCGTTCTGGCTACACCTTC.

This clone was seen just once. V is TRBV7-2 and J is TRBJ1-2; 7 nucleotides match TRBD1. This CDR3 spans 16 amino acids. Trimming removed 2 bases from V and 5 bases from J; junction bases left unmatched: 11. Germline CDR1 is SGHTA and CDR2 is FQGNSA. CDR3 in DNA: TGTGCCAGCAGCTTACTACTGAGTGCGACAGGGTATGGCTACACCTTC. It translates to CASSLLLSATGYGYTF.

This clone occurred a few times. For the CDR3, the DNA is TGTGCCTGGAGTACGGACAGGGGGGGAGAGCAGTACTTC. Protein product: CAWSTDRGGEQYF. The genes are TRBV30 and TRBJ2-7; 10 bases fit TRBD1. Germline CDR1 and CDR2: GTSNPN and SVGIG (reference sequence). The trim removed 2 bases at V and 7 bases at J, leaving 5 bases unmatched. The CDR3 length is 13 residues.

V is TRBV27 and J is TRBJ1-1; 7 bases are a match to TRBD1. Per the germline V gene, CDR1 is MNHEY and CDR2 is SMNVEV (reference sequence). Losses at the gene ends were 4 bases for V and 1 base for J; bases not matched to a gene: 12. The CDR3 has 17 residues. The CDR3 DNA sequence: TGTGCCAGCAGTTCCTATCGGGACAGATGGAAGAACACTGAAGCTTTCTTT. Its translation: CASSSYRDRWKNTEAFF.

V is TRBV4-2 and J is TRBJ2-2; TRBD2 aligns across 7 bases. This CDR3 has 15 residues. V shed 2 bases, J shed 1 base, and the junction held 1 base outside the gene matches. Germline V gene lookup returns CDR1 LGHNA and CDR2 YNFKEQ. The CDR3 bases are TGTGCCAGCAGCCAACTAGCGGAGAACACCGGGGAGCTGTTTTTT. Its translation is CASSQLAENTGELFF.

V gene TRBV23-1 combines with J gene TRBJ1-1; 7 bases match TRBD1. TRBV23-1 is recorded as an ORF, its role being uncertain. This CDR3 comprises 15 residues. Trimming at V came to 3 bases and at J to 10 bases, leaving 14 bases not matched to a gene. The CDR3 reads CASSHPRDSRTLAFF. CDR3 in DNA: TGCGCCAGCAGTCATCCGAGGGACAGCCGAACATTAGCTTTCTTT.

The V call is TRBV5-6, the J call TRBJ1-5; possible D gene TRBD1, 6 bases. Germline-derived CDR1 and CDR2 are SGHDT and YYEEEE. The length of the CDR3 is 15 residues. With 0 bases removed from V and 4 bases from J, the gap between germline ends came to 11 bases. CDR3 in amino acids: CASSLAGTPNQPQHF. In DNA form, the CDR3 reads TGTGCCAGCAGCTTGGCCGGGACACCAAATCAGCCCCAGCATTTT. The whole variable domain, remainder taken from reference TRBV5-6 and TRBJ1-5, is DAGVTQSPTHLIKTRGQQVTLRCSPKSGHDTVSWYQQALGQGPQFIFQYYEEEERQRGNFPDRFSGHQFPNYSSELNVNALLLGDSALYLCASSLAGTPNQPQHFGDGTRLSIL.